The clone carrying this TCR beta chain was detected only a few times. Its antigen is unknown. This entry comes from a study of cytotoxic CD8 clonotypes in ibrutinib-treated CLL. General study findings and limits: At progression, clonality fell back toward baseline after rising at ibrutinib response. Public clonotypes were rare and shrank or held steady on treatment.

The CDR3 has 14 amino acids. Unmatched junction bases numbered 3, after V lost 3 bases and J lost 2 bases. Germline V gene lookup returns CDR1 SGHRS and CDR2 YFSETQ. The table came from immunoSEQ multiplex PCR; TCRdb's copy has only in-frame clones and leaves some out. This sample yields 45,000 or so clones, of which 57% are seen a single time; under 35% belongs to the top ten. The TCR sequence derives from a human donor with chronic lymphocytic leukemia. This rearrangement joins TRBV5-1 to TRBJ2-3; TRBD1 matches at 7 bases. The sequencing here drew on PBMCs, taken after 24 months of ibrutinib treatment. The CDR3 bases are TGCGCCAGCAGCTACGGACAGGACACAGATACGCAGTATTTT. As protein: CASSYGQDTDTQYF.